This T cell receptor beta chain was recovered during a study of blood T cell repertoires in COVID-19. At the level of the study: The analysed material was cDNA or gDNA that came from T cells, B-cell-depleted T cells, or PBMCs.

As originally analysed: Reference gene primer amplification gave nucleated cell count estimates. Libraries were prepared by immunoSEQ multiplex PCR; TCRdb keeps only in-frame clonotypes and omits some of them. V and J calls and clone size are copied from that table; D and trimming were computed from the DNA. The sample includes 100,000 to 150,000 clones, 75% to 90% of them seen just once. Germline lookup yields CDR1 GTSNPN and CDR2 SVGIG (reference sequence). J gave up 0 bases and V 6 bases, and 10 bases lay outside the gene matches. The length of the CDR3 is 15 residues. The source material was peripheral blood. This TCR came from a man in his forties or fifties with active COVID-19. The rearrangement links TRBV30 to TRBJ1-2; 7 bases fit TRBD1. The CDR3 region is CACPRQGPTNYGYTF. The CDR3 region has the DNA TGTGCCTGCCCTCGACAGGGCCCAACTAACTATGGCTACACCTTC.